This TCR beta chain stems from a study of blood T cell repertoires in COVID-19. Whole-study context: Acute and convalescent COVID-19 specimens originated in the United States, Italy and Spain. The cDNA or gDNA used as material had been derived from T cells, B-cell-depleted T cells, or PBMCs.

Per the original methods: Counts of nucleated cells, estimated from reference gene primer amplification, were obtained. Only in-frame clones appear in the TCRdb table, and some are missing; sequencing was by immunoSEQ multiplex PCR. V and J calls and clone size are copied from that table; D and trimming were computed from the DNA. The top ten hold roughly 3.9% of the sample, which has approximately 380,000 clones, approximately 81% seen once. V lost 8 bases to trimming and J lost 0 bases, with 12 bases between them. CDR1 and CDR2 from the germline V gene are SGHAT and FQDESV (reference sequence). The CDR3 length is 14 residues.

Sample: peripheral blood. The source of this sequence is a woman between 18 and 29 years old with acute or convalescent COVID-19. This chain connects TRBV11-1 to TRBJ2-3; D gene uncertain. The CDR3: CASGALSSTDTQYF. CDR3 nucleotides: TGTGCCAGCGGAGCCTTATCTAGCACAGATACGCAGTATTTT.